This TCR beta chain was captured by sequencing in a study of lymphopenia after photon versus proton radiotherapy (dated by TCRdb to the late 2010s). About the investigation overall: The immunological effects of photon versus proton radiation therapy were compared in patients with gastrointestinal tumors who developed high-grade lymphopenia. The study was designed to characterize how the impact on the immune system differs between the two radiation modalities. The cohort included approximately 18 patients with gastrointestinal tumors who developed lymphopenia after receiving either photon or proton therapy.

The method was the immunoSEQ multiplex PCR assay. Alongside multiparametric flow cytometry, deep sequencing of rearranged TCR beta loci was used to profile the T cell repertoires. TCRdb provides this immuneACCESS table in a form limited to in-frame rearrangements. Some clones are lacking; in checked studies, under half of them reflect an unresolved V gene, and why the rest are absent is not known. Here the sample has 150,000 to 200,000 clones; about nine tenths occur a single time. The leading ten clones occupy around 4.7% of the sample. Study-wide conclusions, independent of this receptor: Across the cohort, an inverse correlation was found between a larger post-nadir drop in TCR diversity and overall survival time among patients who died. During treatment, patients who received proton therapy stayed relatively stable, whereas patients who received photon therapy lost naive T cells and TCR diversity and gained effector/memory populations. Once the lymphocyte count had reached its nadir, the repertoires of photon-treated patients showed oligoclonal expansion, particularly of CD8+ Temra cells, and this expansion drove the decline in diversity. The survival association was examined only in patients who died, and the authors described better survival with proton therapy as a possibility, not as a demonstrated result.

CDR1 GTSNPN and CDR2 SVGIG were looked up in the germline V gene (reference sequence). V and J lose 0 bases and 0 bases, and a span of 9 bases separates them. The CDR3 starts with the cysteine, ends with the phenylalanine, and has 15 residues. The DNA shown is the 45-base CDR3, in frame from base 1. This clone was recorded a few times. Its antigen remains unidentified. The sample holds no much larger clone one base away, and base qualities are not on file. This receptor was identified in a man aged 50-59 years with gastric cancer. The sequence is built from TRBV30 and TRBJ2-4, with TRBD2 tentatively as D gene (6 bases match). The source material was peripheral blood, sampled from a patient treated with photon-based radiotherapy. The CDR3 region reads CAWSVGGLAKNIQYF. The DNA sequence reads TGTGCCTGGAGTGTAGGAGGGCTAGCCAAAAACATTCAGTACTTC.